Sequencing of this TCR beta chain was carried out in a study of CD8 T cells in Susac syndrome. V gave up 2 bases and J gave up 4 bases, with 6 bases separating them. Germline V gene sequence: CDR1 MGHRA, CDR2 YSYEKL. This CDR3 has 13 residues. Reverse transcription of about 0.5 to 1 ug RNA used random hexamers. TCRdb reprocessed the immunoSEQ multiplex PCR reads with MiXCR, giving one entry per CDR3 protein. The sample lists about 190,000 distinct CDR3 sequences; roughly 95% were seen once. J is TRBJ1-5 and V is TRBV4-1; maybe TRBD1 (5 bases). Sequenced material: CD4+ T cells from PBMCs. The source is a human donor with Susac syndrome. The CDR3 DNA reads as TGCGCCAGCAGCCAATGGGGGAATCAGCCCCAGCATTTT. The encoded protein is CASSQWGNQPQHF.